The 10 T cell receptor beta chains in this list originate from one sample, sequenced in a study of cytomegalovirus exposure and HLA in healthy donors. Both 60 Vbeta primers and 13 Jbeta primers went into the PCR. Clones were sequenced by immunoSEQ multiplex PCR, and TCRdb holds only the in-frame ones, with some missing. The sample holds around 140,000 clones, 76% seen once. Material: PBMCs. These receptors all stem from a man in his forties or fifties in good health and CMV-seronegative.

The chain couples TRBV6-1 to TRBJ1-1, with D maybe TRBD1 (5 bases). The V and J ends lost 8 bases and 1 base respectively, with 11 bases between them. CDR3 size: 13 residues. Per the germline V gene, CDR1 is MNHNS and CDR2 is SASEGT. CDR3 coding DNA: TGTGCCAGCGGCGGGACGAAGAACACTGAAGCTTTCTTT. Amino acids: CASGGTKNTEAFF.

This clone was counted only a few times. V usage is TRBV7-9 and J usage is TRBJ2-3; 9 bases are a match to TRBD2. J was trimmed by 2 bases and V by 1 base; bases with no gene match: 4. The CDR3 length is 16 residues. Germline CDR1 reads SEHNR; CDR2 reads FQNEAQ (reference sequence). The CDR3, as DNA: TGTGCCAGCAGCTTAGGGCTAGCGGGATACACAGATACGCAGTATTTT. Encoded protein: CASSLGLAGYTDTQYF.

V and J are TRBV5-4 and TRBJ1-2, with 8 positions matching TRBD1. CDR3 length equals 16 residues. Trimming took 2 bases from V and 4 from J; bases not matched to a gene: 10. The germline gives CDR1 SGHNT, CDR2 YYREEE (reference sequence). CDR3 residues: CASSFVDRVFGYGYTF. CDR3 nucleotides: TGTGCCAGCAGCTTTGTGGACAGGGTTTTCGGCTATGGCTACACCTTC. Complete variable domain (other parts from reference TRBV5-4 and TRBJ1-2): ETGVTQSPTHLIKTRGQQVTLRCSSQSGHNTVSWYQQALGQGPQFIFQYYREEENGRGNFPPRFSGLQFPNYSSELNVNALELDDSALYLCASSFVDRVFGYGYTFGSGTRLTVV.

The rearrangement links TRBV4-1 to TRBJ2-5; 8 bases line up with TRBD2. The J call is uncertain, as TRBJ2-7 better fits the DNA end. The CDR3 has 19 residues. Germline V CDR1 and CDR2: MGHRA, YSYEKL. The DNA for the CDR3 is TGCGCCAGCAGCCAAGAAGCCGGGGGGCTAGCGGGCTTCCTCTACGAGCAGTACTTC. Its protein product is CASSQEAGGLAGFLYEQYF.

The V call is TRBV10-3, the J call TRBJ2-5; 8 bases are a match to TRBD1. Per the germline V gene, CDR1 is ENHRY and CDR2 is SYGVKD. The CDR3 runs to 16 residues. The J segment lost 5 bases and the V segment lost 2 bases, leaving 10 bases of the junction unmatched. This CDR3 reads CAISEAQTGVEETQYF. In DNA form, the CDR3 reads TGTGCCATCAGTGAGGCTCAGACAGGGGTTGAGGAGACCCAGTACTTC.

J is TRBJ2-1 and V is TRBV7-9, with TRBD2 matching over 9 bases. The CDR3 covers 12 residues. The junction had 5 bases not matched to a gene; V was cut back by 5 bases and J by 12 bases. The V gene's germline CDR1 is SEHNR and CDR2 FQNEAQ (reference sequence). The CDR3, as DNA: TGTGCCAGCAGCCTTAGCGGGAGCCCGCAGTTCTTC. Its translation: CASSLSGSPQFF.

The V and J genes are TRBV28 and TRBJ2-1, with D tentatively TRBD2 (6 bases). The CDR3 spans 15 residues. Germline V gives CDR1 MDHEN, CDR2 SYDVKM. Trimming cost V 5 bases and J 1 base, with 12 bases left between them. CDR3 DNA: TGTGCCAGCAGTCCTCGTGGGGGGTCCTACAATGAGCAGTTCTTC. Amino acid sequence: CASSPRGGSYNEQFF. Full variable domain (outside the CDR3, taken from reference TRBV28 and TRBJ2-1): DVKVTQSSRYLVKRTGEKVFLECVQDMDHENMFWYRQDPGLGLRLIYFSYDVKMKEKGDIPEGYSVSREKKERFSLILESASTNQTSMYLCASSPRGGSYNEQFFGPGTRLTVL.

This clone was observed a handful of times. The V and J genes are TRBV5-1 and TRBJ2-1; 9 nucleotides align to TRBD2. J was trimmed by 5 bases and V by 2 bases; bases with no gene match: 8. There are 16 residues in the CDR3. The germline V gene encodes CDR1 SGHRS and CDR2 YFSETQ. The CDR3 reads CASSLFPSGTNNEQFF. CDR3 sequence (DNA): TGCGCCAGCAGCTTATTTCCTAGCGGGACTAACAATGAGCAGTTCTTC.

The chain combines TRBV4-2 with TRBJ2-1, with 13 bases identical to TRBD2. V lost 0 bases and J lost 5; bases outside the gene matches: 4. The CDR3 is 17 residues long. The V gene's germline CDR1 is LGHNA and CDR2 YNFKEQ. In DNA form, the CDR3 reads TGTGCCAGCAGCCAAGAGGACGGGACTAGCGGGGACAATGAGCAGTTCTTC. Translating it yields CASSQEDGTSGDNEQFF.

This clone was seen more than once but under ten times. This chain joins TRBV19 and TRBJ2-1; possible D gene TRBD2, 5 bases. The germline V gene encodes CDR1 LNHDA and CDR2 SQIVND (reference sequence). The CDR3 has 12 amino acids. Trimming took 5 bases from V and 8 from J, leaving 10 bases between them. CDR3 sequence reads: CASSWGAHEQFF. The CDR3 region has the DNA TGTGCCAGTAGTTGGGGAGCCCATGAGCAGTTCTTC.